These 9 T cell receptor beta chains originate from one sample sequenced in a study of CD8 T cells in Susac syndrome. Reverse transcription used about 0.45 to 1 ug RNA and random hexamers. TCRdb used MiXCR to reprocess the immunoSEQ multiplex PCR reads, holding one entry per CDR3 protein. Of tens of thousands of distinct CDR3 sequences listed, 90% to 97% are singletons. Material for sequencing was CD8+ T cells from PBMCs. These receptors were collected from a human donor with Susac syndrome.

This clonotype was found once. The chain recombines TRBV15 with TRBJ2-1, with 8 nucleotides matching TRBD1. J gave up 7 bases and V 1 base, and 6 bases lay outside the gene matches. CDR1 LNHNV and CDR2 YYDKDF come from the germline V gene (reference sequence). The CDR3 consists of 15 residues. CDR3 residues: CATSRGQGPANEQFF. CDR3 in DNA: TGTGCCACCAGCAGAGGACAGGGGCCGGCTAATGAGCAGTTCTTC.

The chain joins TRBV20-1 to TRBJ2-5; 9 bases are shared with TRBD1. From germline, CDR1 is DFQATT and CDR2 SNEGSKA (reference sequence). The CDR3 loop spans 13 amino acids. J gave up 3 bases and V 5 bases, and 4 bases lay outside the gene matches. The CDR3 region has the DNA TGCAGTGCTCCAAGACAGGGGGAAGAGACCCAGTACTTC. Encoded protein: CSAPRQGEETQYF.

V gene TRBV15 combines with J gene TRBJ2-5; D is unclear. V was trimmed by 0 bases and J by 2 bases, leaving 16 bases between them. This CDR3 has 17 residues. CDR1 and CDR2 from the germline V gene are LNHNV and YYDKDF (reference sequence). The CDR3 bases are TGTGCCACCAGCAGAGATTGGGCAGGAGCCTCTCAAGAGACCCAGTACTTC. Residues: CATSRDWAGASQETQYF.

The J gene is TRBJ2-2, the V gene TRBV20-1, with a weak D call TRBD2 (7 bases). V was cut by 6 bases and J by 5 bases, with 10 bases left in between. CDR3 size: 12 residues. The germline V gene encodes CDR1 DFQATT and CDR2 SNEGSKA (reference sequence). The CDR3 sequence: CSAGGLTGELFF. The CDR3 bases are TGCAGTGCGGGGGGGCTGACCGGGGAGCTGTTTTTT.

The CDR3, as DNA: TGCGCCAGCAGTGAGTCGAAGGCTCTGCAGGGGGACTATGGCTACACCTTC. Its translation is CASSESKALQGDYGYTF. The chain combines TRBV10-2 with TRBJ1-2, with 7 bases lining up with TRBD1. The trim removed 0 bases at V and 3 bases at J, leaving 10 bases unmatched. This CDR3 has 17 amino acids. Germline CDR1 and CDR2: WSHSY and SAAADI.

The chain employs TRBV11-3 and TRBJ2-7; no clear D gene. Germline V gives CDR1 SGHNT, CDR2 YENEEA. Trimming stripped 0 bases from V and 4 bases from J, with 4 bases between. The CDR3 loop spans 12 amino acids. The CDR3 is CASSLDGYEQYF. CDR3 DNA: TGTGCCAGCAGCTTAGACGGATACGAGCAGTACTTC. The full variable domain, completed using reference TRBV11-3 and TRBJ2-7, is EAGVVQSPRYKIIEKKQPVAFWCNPISGHNTLYWYLQNLGQGPELLIRYENEEAVDDSQLPKDRFSAERLKGVDSTLKIQPAELGDSAVYLCASSLDGYEQYFGPGTRLTVT.

This chain joins TRBV3-1 and TRBJ2-3, with D perhaps matching TRBD1 (5 bases). Germline CDR1 is LGHDT and CDR2 is YNNKEL (reference sequence). The CDR3 is 13 residues long. Trimming shortened V by 1 base and J by 3 bases, and 5 bases separated the two germline ends. CDR3 in DNA: TGTGCCAGCAGCCAAGGGACAACAGATACGCAGTATTTT. Its protein is CASSQGTTDTQYF.

CDR3 in DNA: TGCAGTGCTCCCAGGGGCGATTACGAGCAGTACTTC. It encodes CSAPRGDYEQYF. The chain is built from TRBV20-1 and TRBJ2-7, with a possible D match to TRBD1 (6 bases). With 5 bases removed from V and 4 bases from J, the gap between germline ends came to 12 bases. The CDR3 totals 12 residues. Germline V lookup: CDR1 DFQATT, CDR2 SNEGSKA (reference sequence).

This chain joins TRBV7-2 and TRBJ2-2; unclear D gene. CDR3 length: 13 residues. V was shortened by 2 bases and J by 6 bases, with 7 bases between the two germline ends. Germline loops: CDR1 SGHTA, CDR2 FQGNSA. The CDR3 is CASSLSRAGELFF. The CDR3 nucleotides read TGTGCCAGCAGCTTATCTCGCGCCGGGGAGCTGTTTTTT.